These 24 T cell receptor gamma chains came from one sample sequenced in a study of Vδ1+ human thymocytes. The template was reverse-transcribed extracted RNA. Pooled V-gene forward primers with one constant-region reverse primer generated the CDR3 amplicons by multiplex PCR. TCRdb re-processed the multiplex PCR reads using CATT. The table lists under 25,000 gamma-chain clones, roughly 13% of them singletons. What these receptors recognize is not known. Study conclusions and caveats: Thymic TRG and TRD repertoires appeared highly polyclonal, with Gaussian CDR3 length distributions.

Sequenced input: Vdelta1+ gamma-delta thymocytes from the thymus. As to subset: FACS-sorted CD3+ TCRalphabeta- TCRVdelta1+ TCRVdelta2- thymocytes. Every receptor here comes from a child less than two years old who had congenital heart surgery.

The table lists this clone with a few counts. This chain links TRGV3 with TRGJ1 or TRGJ2. CDR1 and CDR2 from the germline V gene are VTNTFY and YDVSTARD (reference sequence). After removal of 1 base from V and 4 bases from J, the junction contained 16 bases not matched to a gene. The CDR3 totals 17 residues. CDR3 protein: CATWDSPGRALYYKKLF. In DNA, the CDR3 is TGTGCCACCTGGGACAGCCCAGGCAGGGCTTTATATTATAAGAAACTCTTT.

This clone appeared a few times. The chain employs TRGV9 and TRGJ1 or TRGJ2. The V segment lost 0 bases and the J segment 0 bases; nucleotides outside the gene matches: 17. Germline V gene data show CDR1 as GITISATS and CDR2 as ISYDGTV (reference sequence). The CDR3 is 19 amino acids. The CDR3 loop reads CALWEVPPEIRPNYYKKLF. CDR3 bases: TGTGCCTTGTGGGAGGTGCCTCCCGAAATCCGACCGAATTATTATAAGAAACTCTTT.

This clone was counted between two and nine times. The chain is built from TRGV4 and TRGJ1 or TRGJ2. Per the germline V gene, CDR1 is EGSTGY and CDR2 is YDSYTSSV. This CDR3 spans 14 amino acids. V was pared by 0 bases and J by 3 bases, with 5 bases of the junction left unmatched. The CDR3 loop reads CATWDGLIYYKKLF. CDR3 nucleotides: TGTGCCACCTGGGATGGGCTGATTTATTATAAGAAACTCTTT.

This clone occurred a few times. The chain has TRGV5 and TRGJP2. The V gene's germline CDR1 is VINAFY and CDR2 YDVSNSKD. The CDR3 sequence is 15 residues long. V gave up 5 bases and J gave up 6 bases; unmatched junction bases: 12. The CDR3 sequence is CATWGGSKRDWIKTF. The CDR3 bases are TGTGCCACCTGGGGGGGCTCAAAGCGTGATTGGATCAAGACGTTT.

This clone was counted between two and nine times. V is TRGV5 and J is TRGJ1 or TRGJ2. Germline CDR1 is VINAFY and CDR2 is YDVSNSKD. The CDR3 runs 12 residues. Trimming took 0 bases from V and 12 from J; bases not matched to a gene: 8. CDR3 residues: CATWDRMGMKLF. The CDR3 DNA reads TGTGCCACCTGGGACAGGATGGGTATGAAACTCTTT.

This clone was counted a few times. The sample carries other DNA sequences with the same CDR3. The rearrangement links TRGV8 to TRGJ1 or TRGJ2. Germline CDR1 is VENAVY and CDR2 is YDSYNSRV. The ends lost 2 bases at V and 1 base at J; junction bases unmatched: 2. There are 13 residues in the CDR3. CDR3 amino acids: CATWDNNYYKKLF. The CDR3, as DNA: TGTGCCACCTGGGATAATAATTATTATAAGAAACTCTTT.

The genes are TRGV5 and TRGJ1 or TRGJ2. Unmatched junction bases numbered 10, after V lost 5 bases and J lost 0 bases. Germline CDR1 reads VINAFY; CDR2 reads YDVSNSKD. The CDR3 consists of 15 residues. As DNA, the CDR3 is TGTGCCACCTGGGTCCCCTCCCCGAATTATTATAAGAAACTCTTT. Encoded protein: CATWVPSPNYYKKLF.

The chain carries TRGV8 and TRGJ1 or TRGJ2. J lost 0 bases, V lost 5 bases, and 10 bases had no gene match. Germline CDR1 VENAVY, CDR2 YDSYNSRV. This CDR3 is built from 15 residues. Here the CDR3 DNA reads TGTGCCACCTGGGTGCTACCCCCGAATTATTATAAGAAACTCTTT. Its protein product is CATWVLPPNYYKKLF.

The gene calls are TRGV5 and TRGJ1 or TRGJ2. Germline values: CDR1 VINAFY, CDR2 YDVSNSKD. The V gene end was trimmed by 0 bases and the J gene end by 4 bases; junction bases not matched to a gene: 21. The CDR3 runs to 19 residues. The CDR3 sequence: CATWDRPSVAGPFYYKKLF. In DNA, the CDR3 is TGTGCCACCTGGGACAGGCCTTCCGTGGCGGGACCATTCTATTATAAGAAACTCTTT.

This clone has a handful of counts. V gene TRGV9 combines with J gene TRGJP2. Germline CDR1 GITISATS, CDR2 ISYDGTV (reference sequence). This CDR3 has 13 amino acids. V was clipped by 0 bases and J by 10 bases; unmatched bases: 5. The CDR3 sequence is CALWEVFGWIKTF. The DNA for the CDR3 is TGTGCCTTGTGGGAGGTGTTCGGTTGGATCAAGACGTTT.

On this clone: A read error may explain this, as a much larger clone is one base away. Other DNA sequences in the sample encode the same CDR3. This chain uses TRGV4 with TRGJ1 or TRGJ2. Per germline, CDR1 EGSTGY and CDR2 YDSYTSSV. Losses at the gene ends were 4 bases for V and 4 bases for J; bases not matched to a gene: 4. CDR3 length equals 12 residues. The CDR3 DNA reads as TGTGCCACCTGGGAGGGATATTATAAGAAACTCTTT. Protein product: CATWEGYYKKLF.

The chain employs TRGV9 and TRGJ1 or TRGJ2. The V gene end was trimmed by 0 bases and the J gene end by 11 bases; junction bases not matched to a gene: 10. The CDR3 totals 13 residues. Per the germline V gene, CDR1 is GITISATS and CDR2 is ISYDGTV (reference sequence). The CDR3 spells CALWEVECGEKLF. The CDR3 region has the DNA TGTGCCTTGTGGGAGGTGGAATGTGGGGAGAAACTCTTT.

The chain is built from TRGV2 and TRGJ1 or TRGJ2. Germline assignment: CDR1 EGSNGY and CDR2 YDSYNSKV. Trimming cost V 5 bases and J 8 bases; bases outside gene matches: 9. This CDR3 spans 12 amino acids. The CDR3 DNA reads TGTGCCACCTGGGCCCCCCGGGATAAGAAACTCTTT. Its protein product is CATWAPRDKKLF.

This clone was detected a few times. Germline and junction disagree at one end, which may indicate a read error. V and J are TRGV8 and TRGJP2. The CDR3 has 15 amino acids. Per the germline V gene, CDR1 is VENAVY and CDR2 is YDSYNSRV. The CDR3 loop reads CAAWDRGGSDWIKTF. The CDR3 nucleotides are TGTGCCGCCTGGGATAGAGGAGGGAGTGATTGGATCAAGACGTTT.

This rearrangement joins TRGV3 to TRGJ1 or TRGJ2. The germline V gene encodes CDR1 VTNTFY and CDR2 YDVSTARD (reference sequence). The junction had 10 bases not matched to a gene; V was cut back by 6 bases and J by 8 bases. The CDR3 is 12 amino acids. The CDR3 DNA follows: TGTGCCACCTGGAACAAATATAATAAGAAACTCTTT. It is translated as CATWNKYNKKLF.

This chain joins TRGV4 and TRGJ1 or TRGJ2. Germline V CDR1 and CDR2: EGSTGY, YDSYTSSV. The CDR3 length is 11 residues. The J segment lost 9 bases and the V segment lost 6 bases, leaving 8 bases of the junction unmatched. The CDR3 bases are TGTGCCACCTGGAATGATCCTAAGAAACTCTTT. It specifies CATWNDPKKLF.

This clone has a handful of counts. The V and J genes are TRGV9 and TRGJ1 or TRGJ2. CDR3 size: 18 residues. Germline assignment: CDR1 GITISATS and CDR2 ISYDGTV (reference sequence). The trim removed 4 bases at V and 2 bases at J, leaving 20 bases unmatched. CDR3 coding DNA: TGTGCCTTGTGGGAACACATTACGGCCGGAAACGATTATTATAAGAAACTCTTT. This codes for CALWEHITAGNDYYKKLF.

This rearrangement joins TRGV2 to TRGJ1 or TRGJ2. This CDR3 is 14 amino acids long. Germline-derived CDR1 and CDR2 are EGSNGY and YDSYNSKV. Losses at the gene ends were 2 bases for V and 2 bases for J; bases not matched to a gene: 6. In DNA form, the CDR3 reads TGTGCCACCTGGGACGAGCCATATTATTATAAGAAACTCTTT. As protein: CATWDEPYYYKKLF.

This clone has just a few counts. The chain is built from TRGV2 and TRGJ1 or TRGJ2. V lost 6 bases, J lost 5 bases, and 13 bases stayed unmatched. The CDR3 covers 14 residues. CDR1 and CDR2 (germline): EGSNGY, YDSYNSKV. This CDR3 reads CATWNGGWNYKKLF. As DNA, the CDR3 is TGTGCCACCTGGAATGGGGGGTGGAATTATAAGAAACTCTTT.

With regard to this clone: This specimen includes other DNA sequences encoding the same CDR3. The genes are TRGV8 and TRGJ1 or TRGJ2. Germline CDR1 and CDR2: VENAVY and YDSYNSRV. This CDR3 has 12 amino acids. V lost 0 bases to trimming and J lost 7 bases; unmatched junction nucleotides: 3. The CDR3 DNA reads as TGTGCCACCTGGGATAGGAGATATAAGAAACTCTTT. It is translated as CATWDRRYKKLF.

The V call is TRGV9, the J call TRGJP. V was pared by 0 bases and J by 8 bases, with 4 bases of the junction left unmatched. Germline CDR1 reads GITISATS; CDR2 reads ISYDGTV (reference sequence). The CDR3 consists of 16 residues. The CDR3 protein is CALWEVLKLGKKIKVF. CDR3 coding DNA: TGTGCCTTGTGGGAGGTGCTGAAGTTGGGCAAAAAAATCAAGGTATTT.

J is TRGJ1 or TRGJ2 and V is TRGV2. The trim removed 0 bases at V and 2 bases at J, leaving 7 bases unmatched. The CDR3 loop spans 15 amino acids. The germline V gene has CDR1 EGSNGY and CDR2 YDSYNSKV. CDR3 bases: TGTGCCACCTGGGACGGGCGTACGGATTATTATAAGAAACTCTTT. Translated: CATWDGRTDYYKKLF.

The chain recombines TRGV8 with TRGJP1. The germline V gene encodes CDR1 VENAVY and CDR2 YDSYNSRV. Trimming cost V 0 bases and J 9 bases; bases outside gene matches: 7. There are 14 residues in the CDR3. For the CDR3, the DNA is TGTGCCACCTGGGATAGGCCAGGCCGTTGGTTCAAGATATTT. Translated, it gives CATWDRPGRWFKIF.

This clone came up a few times. The rearrangement uses TRGV4 and TRGJP1. The CDR3 runs to 15 residues. The germline V gene encodes CDR1 EGSTGY and CDR2 YDSYTSSV. The J segment lost 7 bases and the V segment lost 6 bases, leaving 14 bases of the junction unmatched. The CDR3 nucleotides read TGTGCCACCTGGAATGCGCCCGGGGTTGGTTGGTTCAAGATATTT. Amino acids: CATWNAPGVGWFKIF.